These 25 T cell receptor beta chains came from one sample sequenced in a study of cytomegalovirus exposure and HLA in healthy donors. TCRdb's table, derived via immunoSEQ multiplex PCR, lists solely in-frame clones and lacks some. The sample lists 55,000 to 65,000 clones, approximately 96% seen once, with approximately 0.95% in the top ten. The sequenced material came from PBMCs. The receptor set was obtained from a man aged 18 to 30 in good health and CMV-seronegative.

This clone was seen once. The gene calls are TRBV4-1 and TRBJ1-5, with D unresolved. V was trimmed by 0 bases and J by 0 bases, leaving 12 bases between them. CDR1 is MGHRA and CDR2 is YSYEKL in the germline V gene. The CDR3 sequence is 17 residues long. The CDR3 DNA follows: TGCGCCAGCAGCCAAGATCGGGGAAGGAATAGCAATCAGCCCCAGCATTTT. Translation gives CASSQDRGRNSNQPQHF.

The chain carries TRBV5-6 and TRBJ1-5; D uncertain. V lost 4 bases and J lost 2, with 10 bases in between. Germline V gene sequence: CDR1 SGHDT, CDR2 YYEEEE. CDR3 length: 14 residues. The chain's CDR3 is CASSPGYGNQPQHF. CDR3 DNA sequence: TGTGCCAGCAGCCCGGGGTACGGCAATCAGCCCCAGCATTTT.

The J gene is TRBJ1-2, the V gene TRBV28, with D unresolved. Between the trimmed V and J ends, which lost 2 bases and 4 bases, there was a span of 11 bases. The CDR3 totals 14 residues. Germline V CDR1 and CDR2: MDHEN, SYDVKM. The CDR3 bases are TGTGCCAGCAGTTTAATCTCCAGGTTCTATGGCTACACCTTC. It is translated as CASSLISRFYGYTF.

V usage is TRBV9 and J usage is TRBJ2-2, with TRBD2 as a possible D gene (5 bases). The germline V gene encodes CDR1 SGDLS and CDR2 YYNGEE. The V gene lost 0 bases and the J gene lost 7 bases, with 13 bases spanning the gap. The CDR3 spans 15 residues. In nucleotides, the CDR3 is TGTGCCAGCAGCGTAGCTCTTCTGGGAGACGGGGAGCTGTTTTTT. It yields the protein CASSVALLGDGELFF.

The chain combines TRBV28 with TRBJ2-7; 8 nucleotides agree with TRBD1. Unmatched junction bases numbered 3, after V lost 2 bases and J lost 0 bases. CDR1 MDHEN and CDR2 SYDVKM come from the germline V gene. The CDR3 length is 15 residues. For the CDR3, the DNA is TGTGCCAGCAGTTTAACAGGGGGGATCTCCTACGAGCAGTACTTC. Amino acid sequence: CASSLTGGISYEQYF. The complete variable domain, with remaining parts taken from reference TRBV28 and TRBJ2-7, reads DVKVTQSSRYLVKRTGEKVFLECVQDMDHENMFWYRQDPGLGLRLIYFSYDVKMKEKGDIPEGYSVSREKKERFSLILESASTNQTSMYLCASSLTGGISYEQYFGPGTRLTVT.

A single count supports this clone. CDR3 sequence (DNA): TGTGCCAGCAGACTGGGGACTAGAACGTACACCGGGGAGCTGTTTTTT. Its translation is CASRLGTRTYTGELFF. This chain connects TRBV7-2 to TRBJ2-2; 8 nucleotides line up with TRBD2. J lost 3 bases, V lost 6 bases, and 9 bases had no gene match. Per germline, CDR1 SGHTA and CDR2 FQGNSA. This CDR3 contains 16 residues.

The rearrangement uses TRBV20-1 and TRBJ2-5; D remains unclear. V was pared by 6 bases and J by 4 bases, with 9 bases between. Germline V gives CDR1 DFQATT, CDR2 SNEGSKA (reference sequence). This CDR3 comprises 11 residues. The CDR3 bases are TGCAGTGCCCGCGTGGTAGAGACCCAGTACTTC. This codes for CSARVVETQYF.

V is TRBV9 and J is TRBJ2-1, with D possibly TRBD2 on 6 matching bases. This CDR3 contains 14 residues. Germline CDR1 SGDLS, CDR2 YYNGEE. V was shortened by 0 bases and J by 4 bases, with 8 bases between the two germline ends. DNA of the CDR3: TGTGCCAGCAGCGTAGACGGGGGATACAATGAGCAGTTCTTC. Translating gives CASSVDGGYNEQFF.

V gene TRBV6-1 combines with J gene TRBJ2-5; 13 bases are a match to TRBD2. The germline CDR1 and CDR2 sequences are MNHNS and SASEGT. The CDR3 spans 20 residues. The V gene end was trimmed by 4 bases and the J gene end by 0 bases; junction bases not matched to a gene: 14. In nucleotides, the CDR3 is TGTGCCAGCAGTGCTCCTCGCAGAGGACTAGCGGGGGAGTACCAAGAGACCCAGTACTTC. Protein: CASSAPRRGLAGEYQETQYF.

V is TRBV5-8 and J is TRBJ2-2; D is uncertain. V was pared by 0 bases and J by 0 bases, with 9 bases between. The CDR3 runs 16 residues. The germline V gene encodes CDR1 SGHTS and CDR2 YDEGEE. CDR3: CASSLALGPNTGELFF. CDR3 coding DNA: TGTGCCAGCAGCTTGGCTCTGGGCCCGAACACCGGGGAGCTGTTTTTT.

The chain couples TRBV6-4 to TRBJ1-4, with 8 bases lining up with TRBD1. V lost 5 bases, J lost 3 bases, and 5 bases stayed unmatched. The germline V gene has CDR1 MRHNA and CDR2 SNTAGT. The CDR3 length is 15 residues. The CDR3 DNA is TGTGCCAGCAGTAAAGACAGGGGTCCTAATGAAAAACTGTTTTTT. Its translation: CASSKDRGPNEKLFF.

The chain employs TRBV7-9 and TRBJ1-2; 10 bases agree with TRBD1. The germline CDR1 and CDR2 sequences are SEHNR and FQNEAQ (reference sequence). V shed 1 base, J shed 4 bases, and the junction held 3 bases outside the gene matches. The CDR3 has 15 residues. The CDR3: CASSLGDRGVYGYTF. CDR3 DNA: TGTGCCAGCAGCTTAGGGGACAGGGGAGTCTATGGCTACACCTTC.

V usage is TRBV27 and J usage is TRBJ1-1; the match to TRBD1 covers 9 bases. CDR1 and CDR2 from the germline V gene are MNHEY and SMNVEV (reference sequence). The CDR3 is made up of 14 amino acids. Trimming took 3 bases from V and 5 from J; bases not matched to a gene: 4. The CDR3 DNA reads as TGTGCCAGCAGTTTGACAGGGGGAAAAACTGAAGCTTTCTTT. Translation gives CASSLTGGKTEAFF.

The chain links TRBV10-1 to TRBJ2-2; D is possibly TRBD2 (5 bases). Germline-derived CDR1 and CDR2 are WNHNN and SYGVQD (reference sequence). The CDR3 contains 17 residues. Trimming stripped 2 bases from V and 1 base from J, with 14 bases between. The chain's CDR3 is CASSEEGSPLNTGELFF. In DNA, the CDR3 is TGCGCCAGCAGTGAGGAGGGATCGCCACTGAACACCGGGGAGCTGTTTTTT.

V is TRBV13 and J is TRBJ1-3; 9 nucleotides agree with TRBD1. The CDR3 consists of 18 residues. V was clipped by 2 bases and J by 5 bases; unmatched bases: 13. From germline, CDR1 is PRHDT and CDR2 FYEKMQ (reference sequence). CDR3 in DNA: TGTGCCAGCAGCTTAACAACAGGGGGCAGTTTCAAGAGAAACACCATATATTTT. Amino acid sequence: CASSLTTGGSFKRNTIYF.

This clone was recorded once. J is TRBJ2-1 and V is TRBV5-3, with 7 bases lining up with TRBD2. TRBV5-3 is an open reading frame, and its role is uncertain. The V segment lost 4 bases and the J segment 16 bases; nucleotides outside the gene matches: 2. This CDR3 has 9 residues. CDR3 bases: TGTGCCAGAAGCGGACTAGAATTCTTC. The encoded protein is CARSGLEFF.

The V and J genes are TRBV7-2 and TRBJ2-5; 14 nucleotides align to TRBD2. CDR1 SGHTA and CDR2 FQGNSA come from the germline V gene. The CDR3 has 19 residues. Trimming at V came to 5 bases and at J to 5 bases, leaving 16 bases not matched to a gene. The CDR3 region has the DNA TGTGCCAGCAGCCCAAGCGGACTAGCGGGAGGCCTGGGGGGGGAGACCCAGTACTTC. It yields the protein CASSPSGLAGGLGGETQYF.

The V gene is TRBV7-2, the J gene TRBJ2-5; 10 bases line up with TRBD2. CDR1 is SGHTA and CDR2 is FQGNSA in the germline V gene. This CDR3 contains 18 residues. The V gene end was trimmed by 1 base and the J gene end by 2 bases; junction bases not matched to a gene: 10. CDR3 sequence reads: CASSLVGLAGGLQETQYF. CDR3 sequence (DNA): TGTGCCAGCAGCTTAGTGGGTTTAGCGGGAGGACTGCAAGAGACCCAGTACTTC.

This chain links TRBV7-9 with TRBJ2-1, with D maybe TRBD2 (5 bases). Trimming removed 5 bases at V and 8 bases at J, with 16 bases between. This CDR3 region has 14 residues. Germline loops: CDR1 SEHNR, CDR2 FQNEAQ (reference sequence). The CDR3 region is CASSSITRGDEQFF. The CDR3 region has the DNA TGTGCCAGCAGCAGCATTACTAGAGGAGATGAGCAGTTCTTC.

The genes are TRBV7-8 and TRBJ2-7; D may be TRBD1 (6 bases). CDR1 and CDR2 (germline): SGHVS, FQNEAQ. The CDR3 extends over 14 amino acids. V was trimmed by 1 base and J by 3 bases, leaving 10 bases between them. Here the CDR3 DNA reads TGTGCCAGCAGCTTAGGGCAGGGGCACTACGAGCAGTACTTC. Translating it yields CASSLGQGHYEQYF.

The chain recombines TRBV5-1 with TRBJ2-7; a possible D gene is TRBD2 (6 bases). V was cut by 1 base and J by 6 bases, with 14 bases left in between. The CDR3 runs to 14 residues. The germline V gene has CDR1 SGHRS and CDR2 YFSETQ. The CDR3 coding sequence is TGCGCCAGCAGCTTGTTGGAGGCGCGGGGCGAGCAGTACTTC. This sequence encodes CASSLLEARGEQYF. Full variable domain (outside the CDR3, taken from reference TRBV5-1 and TRBJ2-7): KAGVTQTPRYLIKTRGQQVTLSCSPISGHRSVSWYQQTPGQGLQFLFEYFSETQRNKGNFPGRFSGRQFSNSRSEMNVSTLELGDSALYLCASSLLEARGEQYFGPGTRLTVT.

The chain recombines TRBV4-1 with TRBJ2-3, with 11 positions matching TRBD2. CDR3 length: 14 residues. J gave up 8 bases and V 1 base, and 2 bases lay outside the gene matches. CDR1 is MGHRA and CDR2 is YSYEKL in the germline V gene. CDR3 sequence: CASSQGLAGGTQYF. CDR3 nucleotide sequence: TGCGCCAGCAGCCAAGGGCTAGCGGGAGGTACGCAGTATTTT.

V gene TRBV4-1 combines with J gene TRBJ2-1, with 9 bases matching TRBD2. The CDR3 runs to 20 residues. CDR1 and CDR2 (germline): MGHRA, YSYEKL. J was trimmed by 3 bases and V by 2 bases; bases with no gene match: 17. The CDR3 coding sequence is TGCGCCAGCAGCCAAACGGCTTGGCGGGGGGGCCCCAGCGGCTACAATGAGCAGTTCTTC. It codes for CASSQTAWRGGPSGYNEQFF.

V is TRBV5-6 and J is TRBJ2-7, with 9 bases matching TRBD2. Germline V lookup: CDR1 SGHDT, CDR2 YYEEEE. V was pared by 4 bases and J by 7 bases, with 15 bases of the junction left unmatched. The CDR3 loop spans 16 amino acids. CDR3 sequence reads: CASSPLGGLAGREQYF. CDR3 in DNA: TGTGCCAGCAGCCCTCTGGGGGGCCTAGCGGGGCGGGAGCAGTACTTC.

This chain uses TRBV5-1 with TRBJ1-5; a possible D gene is TRBD1 (5 bases). Trimming removed 4 bases at V and 5 bases at J, with 19 bases between. The CDR3 runs to 16 residues. CDR1 and CDR2 (germline): SGHRS, YFSETQ. CDR3 sequence reads: CASSPQPQGSDQPQHF. In DNA form, the CDR3 reads TGCGCCAGCAGCCCCCAGCCGCAGGGTTCGGATCAGCCCCAGCATTTT.